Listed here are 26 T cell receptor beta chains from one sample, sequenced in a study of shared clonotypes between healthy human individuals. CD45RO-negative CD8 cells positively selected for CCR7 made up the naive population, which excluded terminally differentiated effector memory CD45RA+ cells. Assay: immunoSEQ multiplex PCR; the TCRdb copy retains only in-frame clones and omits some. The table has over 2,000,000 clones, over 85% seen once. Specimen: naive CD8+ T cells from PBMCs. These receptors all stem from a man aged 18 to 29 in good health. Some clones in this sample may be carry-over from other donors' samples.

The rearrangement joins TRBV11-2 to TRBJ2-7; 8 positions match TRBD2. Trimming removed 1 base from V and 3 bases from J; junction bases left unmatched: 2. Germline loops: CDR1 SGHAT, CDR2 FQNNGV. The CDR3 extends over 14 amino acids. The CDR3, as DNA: TGTGCCAGCAGCTTAGTCCGGGAGGGCTACGAGCAGTACTTC. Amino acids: CASSLVREGYEQYF.

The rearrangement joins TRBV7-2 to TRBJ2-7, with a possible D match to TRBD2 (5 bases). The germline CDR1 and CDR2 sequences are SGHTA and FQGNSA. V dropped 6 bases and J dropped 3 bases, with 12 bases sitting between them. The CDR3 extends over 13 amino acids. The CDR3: CASRSLGDYEQYF. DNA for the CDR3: TGTGCCAGCAGGAGCCTCGGGGACTACGAGCAGTACTTC.

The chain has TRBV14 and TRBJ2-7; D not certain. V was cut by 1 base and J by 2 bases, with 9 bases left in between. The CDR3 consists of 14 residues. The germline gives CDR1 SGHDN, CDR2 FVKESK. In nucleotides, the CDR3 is TGTGCCAGCAGCCAAGGCCCTAACCCCTACGAGCAGTACTTC. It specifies CASSQGPNPYEQYF. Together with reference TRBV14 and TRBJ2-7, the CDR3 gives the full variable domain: EAGVTQFPSHSVIEKGQTVTLRCDPISGHDNLYWYRRVMGKEIKFLLHFVKESKQDESGMPNNRFLAERTGGTYSTLKVQPAELEDSGVYFCASSQGPNPYEQYFGPGTRLTVT.

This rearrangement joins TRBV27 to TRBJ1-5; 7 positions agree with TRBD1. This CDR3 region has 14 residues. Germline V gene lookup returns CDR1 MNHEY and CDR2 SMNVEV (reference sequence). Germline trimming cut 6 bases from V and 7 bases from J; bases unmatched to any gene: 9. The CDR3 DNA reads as TGTGCCAGCAGCGCAGGGGGTTCGGCACAGCCCCAGCATTTT. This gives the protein CASSAGGSAQPQHF.

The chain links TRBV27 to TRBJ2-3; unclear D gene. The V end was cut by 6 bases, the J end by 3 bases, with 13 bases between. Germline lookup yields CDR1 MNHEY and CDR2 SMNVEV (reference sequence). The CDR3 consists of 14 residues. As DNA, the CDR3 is TGTGCCAGCAGACCTCTTCGCGGAACAGATACGCAGTATTTT. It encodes CASRPLRGTDTQYF.

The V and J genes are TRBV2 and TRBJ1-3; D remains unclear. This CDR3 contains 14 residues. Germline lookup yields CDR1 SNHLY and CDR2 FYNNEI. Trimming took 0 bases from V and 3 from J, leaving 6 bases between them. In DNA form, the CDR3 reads TGTGCCAGCAGTGAAGCCCCGGGTGGAAACACCATATATTTT. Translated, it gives CASSEAPGGNTIYF.

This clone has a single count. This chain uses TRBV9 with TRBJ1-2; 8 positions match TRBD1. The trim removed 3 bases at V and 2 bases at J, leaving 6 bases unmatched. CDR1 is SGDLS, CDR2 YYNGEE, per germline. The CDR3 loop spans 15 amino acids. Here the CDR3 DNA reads TGTGCCAGCAGCGCCCCGACAGGGGCCAACTATGGCTACACCTTC. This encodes CASSAPTGANYGYTF.

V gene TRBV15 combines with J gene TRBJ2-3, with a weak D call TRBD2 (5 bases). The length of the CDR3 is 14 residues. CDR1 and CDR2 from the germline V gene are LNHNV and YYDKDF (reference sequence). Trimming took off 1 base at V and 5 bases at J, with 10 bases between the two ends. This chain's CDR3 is CATSRVRTQDTQYF. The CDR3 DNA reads TGTGCCACCAGCAGAGTGAGGACTCAAGATACGCAGTATTTT.

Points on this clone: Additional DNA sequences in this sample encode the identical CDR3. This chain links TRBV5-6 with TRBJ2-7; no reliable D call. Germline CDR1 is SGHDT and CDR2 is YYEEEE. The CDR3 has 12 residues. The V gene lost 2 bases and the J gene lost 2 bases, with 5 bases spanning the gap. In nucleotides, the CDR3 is TGTGCCAGCAGCTTCCGAACCTACGAGCAGTACTTC. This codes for CASSFRTYEQYF.

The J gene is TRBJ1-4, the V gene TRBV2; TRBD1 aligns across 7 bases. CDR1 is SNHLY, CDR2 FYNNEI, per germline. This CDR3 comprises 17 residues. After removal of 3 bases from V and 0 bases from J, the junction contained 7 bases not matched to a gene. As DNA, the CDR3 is TGTGCCAGCAGTGATTTCTTACAGGGGTCAACTAATGAAAAACTGTTTTTT. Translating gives CASSDFLQGSTNEKLFF.

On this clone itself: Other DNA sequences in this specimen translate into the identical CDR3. As DNA, the CDR3 is TGTGCCAGCAGCCCGGCCGCTGAAGCTTTCTTT. Translated: CASSPAAEAFF. The chain combines TRBV7-9 with TRBJ1-1, with no clear D. Germline CDR1 and CDR2: SEHNR and FQNEAQ (reference sequence). This CDR3 is built from 11 residues. The ends were cut back, 5 bases at V and 6 bases at J, with 7 bases in the middle.

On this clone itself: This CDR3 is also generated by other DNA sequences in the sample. The CDR3 here is CASSFRLYEQYF. CDR3 DNA: TGTGCCAGCAGTTTTAGATTGTACGAGCAGTACTTC. The chain employs TRBV28 and TRBJ2-7; no firm D call. Trimming cost V 3 bases and J 4 bases, with 7 bases left between them. Germline CDR1 and CDR2: MDHEN and SYDVKM. There are 12 residues in the CDR3.

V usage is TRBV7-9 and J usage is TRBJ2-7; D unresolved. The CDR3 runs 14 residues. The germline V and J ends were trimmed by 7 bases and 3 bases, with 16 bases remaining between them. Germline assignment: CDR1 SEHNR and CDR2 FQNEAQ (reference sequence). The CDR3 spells CASTTDGDYYEQYF. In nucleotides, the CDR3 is TGTGCCAGCACCACGGACGGAGATTACTACGAGCAGTACTTC.

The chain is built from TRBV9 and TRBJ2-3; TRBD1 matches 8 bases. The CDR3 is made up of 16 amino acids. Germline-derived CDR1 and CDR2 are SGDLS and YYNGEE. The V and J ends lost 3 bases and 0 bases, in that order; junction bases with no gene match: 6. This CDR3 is CASSAGQGRSTDTQYF. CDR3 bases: TGTGCCAGCAGCGCTGGACAGGGCAGGAGCACAGATACGCAGTATTTT.

This chain's CDR3 is CASRSRGDRNIQYF. In nucleotides, the CDR3 is TGTGCCAGCAGGAGCAGGGGGGACCGAAACATTCAGTACTTC. J is TRBJ2-4 and V is TRBV2, with D possibly TRBD1 on 7 matching bases. CDR3 length equals 14 residues. The ends were cut back, 6 bases at V and 6 bases at J, with 15 bases in the middle. Germline V gene sequence: CDR1 SNHLY, CDR2 FYNNEI.

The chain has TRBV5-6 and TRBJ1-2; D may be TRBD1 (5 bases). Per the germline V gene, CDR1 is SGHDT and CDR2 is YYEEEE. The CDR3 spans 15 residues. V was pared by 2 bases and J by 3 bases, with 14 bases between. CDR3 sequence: CASSFSIGADYGYTF. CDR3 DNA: TGTGCCAGCAGCTTTAGTATAGGGGCCGACTATGGCTACACCTTC.

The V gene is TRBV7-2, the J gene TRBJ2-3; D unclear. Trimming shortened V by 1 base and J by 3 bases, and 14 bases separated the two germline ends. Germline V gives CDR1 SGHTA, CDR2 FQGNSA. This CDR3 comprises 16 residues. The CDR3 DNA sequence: TGTGCCAGCAGCTTAGGAGCACCAGCAATGACAGATACGCAGTATTTT. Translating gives CASSLGAPAMTDTQYF.

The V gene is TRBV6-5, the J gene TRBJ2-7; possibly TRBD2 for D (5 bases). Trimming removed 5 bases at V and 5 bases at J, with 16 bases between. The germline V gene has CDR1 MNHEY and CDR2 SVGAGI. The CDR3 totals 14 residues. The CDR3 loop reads CASSPTLREHEQYF. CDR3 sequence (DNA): TGTGCCAGCAGTCCCACTCTTAGGGAGCACGAGCAGTACTTC.

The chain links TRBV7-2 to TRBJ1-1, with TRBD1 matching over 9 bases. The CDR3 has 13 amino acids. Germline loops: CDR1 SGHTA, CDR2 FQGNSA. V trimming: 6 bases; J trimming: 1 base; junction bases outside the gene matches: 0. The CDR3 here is CASRGQGNTEAFF. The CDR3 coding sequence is TGTGCCAGCAGGGGACAGGGGAACACTGAAGCTTTCTTT.

Written as DNA, the CDR3 is TGTGCCATCAGTGCGCGGCTAGCGGGAGCTACCTACAATGAGCAGTTCTTC. Encoded protein: CAISARLAGATYNEQFF. V and J are TRBV10-3 and TRBJ2-7, with 10 bases aligning to TRBD2. Judging by the DNA end, TRBJ2-1 fits better; the J call may be wrong. Germline values: CDR1 ENHRY, CDR2 SYGVKD. The length of the CDR3 is 17 residues.

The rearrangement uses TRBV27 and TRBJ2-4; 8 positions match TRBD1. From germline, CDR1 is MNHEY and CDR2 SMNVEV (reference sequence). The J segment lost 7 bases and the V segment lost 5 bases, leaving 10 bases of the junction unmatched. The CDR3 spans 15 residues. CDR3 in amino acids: CASSTPRTGYNIQYF. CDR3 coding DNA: TGTGCCAGCAGTACCCCCCGGACAGGGTACAACATTCAGTACTTC.

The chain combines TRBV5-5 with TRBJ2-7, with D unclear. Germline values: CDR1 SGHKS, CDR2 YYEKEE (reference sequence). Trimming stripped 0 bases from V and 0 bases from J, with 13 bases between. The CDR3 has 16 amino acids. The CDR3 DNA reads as TGTGCCAGCAGCTTGGGAGTGGGATTCGGCTCCTACGAGCAGTACTTC. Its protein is CASSLGVGFGSYEQYF.

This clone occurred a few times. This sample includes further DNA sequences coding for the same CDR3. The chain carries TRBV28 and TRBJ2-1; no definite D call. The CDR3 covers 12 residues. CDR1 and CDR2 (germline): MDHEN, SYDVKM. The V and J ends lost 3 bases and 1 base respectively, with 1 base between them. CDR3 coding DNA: TGTGCCAGCAGTTTTTCCTACAATGAGCAGTTCTTC. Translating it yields CASSFSYNEQFF. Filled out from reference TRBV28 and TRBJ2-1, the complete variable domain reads DVKVTQSSRYLVKRTGEKVFLECVQDMDHENMFWYRQDPGLGLRLIYFSYDVKMKEKGDIPEGYSVSREKKERFSLILESASTNQTSMYLCASSFSYNEQFFGPGTRLTVL.

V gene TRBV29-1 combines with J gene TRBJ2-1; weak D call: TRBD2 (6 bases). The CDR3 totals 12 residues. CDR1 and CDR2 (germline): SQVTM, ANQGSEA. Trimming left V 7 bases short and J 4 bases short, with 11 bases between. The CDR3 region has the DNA TGCAGCGCCTGGGGACTTTACAATGAGCAGTTCTTC. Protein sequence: CSAWGLYNEQFF.

This chain's CDR3 is CASSPTPGSYEQYF. CDR3 nucleotides: TGCGCCAGCAGCCCTACACCCGGGAGCTACGAGCAGTACTTC. The chain is built from TRBV4-1 and TRBJ2-7, with D possibly being TRBD2 (6 bases). V was cut by 4 bases and J by 3 bases, with 13 bases left in between. The germline gives CDR1 MGHRA, CDR2 YSYEKL. The CDR3 consists of 14 residues.

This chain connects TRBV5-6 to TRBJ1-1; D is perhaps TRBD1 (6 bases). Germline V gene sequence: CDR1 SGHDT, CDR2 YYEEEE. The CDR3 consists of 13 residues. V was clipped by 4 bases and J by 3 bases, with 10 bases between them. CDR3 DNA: TGTGCCAGCAGCCCCTGGACAGACACTGAAGCTTTCTTT. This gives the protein CASSPWTDTEAFF.